The rows below give T cell receptor beta chains drawn from one sample of a study of early T cells in non-severe SARS-CoV-2 infection. MiXCR, run by TCRdb on the 5' RACE reads, gives a single entry per CDR3 protein. The sample has nearly 30,000 distinct CDR3 sequences; approximately 4.7% are singletons. The sequenced sample was whole blood. The receptors were sampled from an adult who was a healthcare worker with PCR-confirmed SARS-CoV-2 infection or an uninfected control (not recorded which). CDR3s include the opening cysteine and the closing phenylalanine or tryptophan. Each record gives: D gene, clone size, V gene, J gene, CDR3 protein, CDR3 DNA. A D gene is named only where the DNA matches it firmly. The size of a clone is reported for some rows only, either as once, few or many, or as a class for expanded clones.

d_call: -; clone_size: many; v_call: TRBV20-1; j_call: TRBJ2-2; cdr3_aa: CSARIPNTGELFF; cdr3_nt: TGCAGTGCTAGGATACCGAACACCGGGGAGCTGTTTTTT
d_call: -; clone_size: many; v_call: TRBV11-2; j_call: TRBJ2-5; cdr3_aa: CASSGVVGKLQETQYF; cdr3_nt: TGTGCCAGCAGCGGAGTAGTTGGGAAACTCCAAGAGACCCAGTACTTC
d_call: -; clone_size: many; v_call: TRBV2; j_call: TRBJ1-5; cdr3_aa: CASSDLGDSNQPQHF; cdr3_nt: TGTGCCAGCAGTGATCTAGGGGATAGCAATCAGCCCCAGCATTTT
d_call: -; clone_size: few; v_call: TRBV5-4; j_call: TRBJ1-2; cdr3_aa: CASSLGGGYGYTF; cdr3_nt: TGTGCCAGCAGCTTGGGCGGGGGCTATGGCTACACCTTC
d_call: -; clone_size: -; v_call: TRBV6-6; j_call: TRBJ2-7; cdr3_aa: CATQAAPNYEQYF; cdr3_nt: TGTGCCACCCAGGCGGCCCCAAACTACGAGCAGTACTTC
d_call: -; clone_size: -; v_call: TRBV15; j_call: TRBJ2-1; cdr3_aa: CATSRDHADSVF; cdr3_nt: TGTGCCACCAGCAGAGATCATGCGGACTCCGTCTTC
d_call: TRBD2; clone_size: many; v_call: TRBV19; j_call: TRBJ2-1; cdr3_aa: CASLQAGVASEQFF; cdr3_nt: TGTGCCAGTCTCCAGGCGGGAGTGGCCTCTGAGCAGTTCTTC
d_call: TRBD1; clone_size: many; v_call: TRBV12-3/TRBV12-4; j_call: TRBJ1-1; cdr3_aa: CASSLSDRAYTEAFF; cdr3_nt: TGTGCCAGCAGTTTGAGTGACAGGGCCTACACTGAAGCTTTCTTT
d_call: TRBD2; clone_size: many; v_call: TRBV6-1; j_call: TRBJ2-1; cdr3_aa: CASSDRASGVATTYNEQFF; cdr3_nt: TGTGCCAGCAGTGATCGGGCTAGCGGGGTCGCAACAACCTACAATGAGCAGTTCTTC
d_call: TRBD2; clone_size: few; v_call: TRBV7-6; j_call: TRBJ2-7; cdr3_aa: CASSSELAGRDEQYF; cdr3_nt: TGTGCCAGCAGCTCCGAACTAGCGGGAAGGGACGAGCAGTACTTC
d_call: -; clone_size: many; v_call: TRBV10-1; j_call: TRBJ1-6; cdr3_aa: CASRLDRTGNSPLHF; cdr3_nt: TGCGCCAGCAGATTAGACAGAACTGGGAATTCACCCCTCCACTTT